This T cell receptor (beta chain) was found in a study of blood T cell repertoires in COVID-19. As for the study in general: Researchers got acute and convalescent COVID-19 samples from the United States, Italy and Spain. The analysed material was cDNA or gDNA that came from T cells, B-cell-depleted T cells, or PBMCs.

Seattle-derived patients entered the study during active infection and were followed longitudinally. The protocol was immunoSEQ multiplex PCR, while the TCRdb copy is restricted to in-frame clones and leaves out a portion. This table has tens of thousands of clones, about 85% appearing once. This receptor was taken from a woman between 45 and 60 years old with COVID-19, enrolled during active disease. Sequenced material: peripheral blood.

Written as DNA, the CDR3 is TGTGCCAGCTCTTCCGGACTAGCGGGAGAGTCCAAAAACATTCAGTACTTC. Amino acids: CASSSGLAGESKNIQYF. The chain combines TRBV10-3 with TRBJ2-4, with TRBD2 matching over 13 bases. The CDR3 contains 17 residues. J gave up 2 bases and V 10 bases, and 11 bases lay outside the gene matches. Germline-derived CDR1 and CDR2 are ENHRY and SYGVKD.